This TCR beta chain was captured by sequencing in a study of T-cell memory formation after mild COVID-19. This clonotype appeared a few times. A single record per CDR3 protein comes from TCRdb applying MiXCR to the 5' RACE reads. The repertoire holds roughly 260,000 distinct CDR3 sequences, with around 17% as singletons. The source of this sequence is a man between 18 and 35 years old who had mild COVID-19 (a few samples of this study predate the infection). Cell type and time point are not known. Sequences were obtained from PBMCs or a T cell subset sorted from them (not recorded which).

The DNA for the CDR3 is TGTGCCACCAGCAGAGGCCCGACTAGCGGGGGGGACAATGAGCAGTTCTTC. It yields the protein CATSRGPTSGGDNEQFF. This sequence joins TRBV15 and TRBJ2-1; 14 bases match TRBD2. The CDR3 sequence is 17 residues long. V was pared by 1 base and J by 5 bases, with 4 bases of the junction left unmatched. In germline, CDR1 is LNHNV, CDR2 YYDKDF (reference sequence).